A selection of T cell receptor beta chains follows, all from one sample in a study of neurological immune-mediated disorders. TCRdb re-derived calls from the 5' RACE reads in MiXCR, one entry per CDR3 protein. The data show 78,000 or so distinct CDR3 sequences, with approximately 5% seen just once and 2% to 2.5% held by the top ten. Sequencing used PBMCs. These receptors all come from a woman aged 25 to 39 with multiple sclerosis. Each CDR3 is given with its conserved first and last residue. The D gene is left open where the match is weak. Clone size reads once, few, many, or a class if the clone is expanded.

J gene	clone size	V gene	D gene	CDR3 DNA	CDR3 protein
TRBJ2-1	many	TRBV5-1	TRBD2	TGCGCCAGCAGCCGGCTAGCGGGGGACATCAATGAGCAGTTCTTC	CASSRLAGDINEQFF
TRBJ2-3	few	TRBV20-1	NA	TGCAGTGCCCCGTGGCCCGGAGTCCGCACAGATACGCAGTATTTT	CSAPWPGVRTDTQYF
TRBJ2-3	many	TRBV20-1	NA	TGCAGTGCTAGAGCTGGTTTGGAGGGGGCCCTTCATACTTTCACAGATACGCAGTATTTT	CSARAGLEGALHTFTDTQYF
TRBJ1-2	many	TRBV18	NA	TGTGCCAGCTCACCCGAGGGCAGGGCTGATTATGGCTACACCTTC	CASSPEGRADYGYTF
TRBJ2-1	many	TRBV29-1	TRBD2	TGCAGCGCCTTCGGGACTAGCGGGGGGGCCCCTGAGCAGTTCTTC	CSAFGTSGGAPEQFF
TRBJ2-1	many	TRBV5-1	TRBD2	TGCGCCAGCAGCTTGGGACTAGCGGTGAGCTCCTACAATGAGCAGTTCTTC	CASSLGLAVSSYNEQFF
TRBJ2-3	many	TRBV5-1	TRBD2	TGCGCCAGCAGCTTCCTAGCGGGGGGCACAGATACGCAGTATTTT	CASSFLAGGTDTQYF
TRBJ2-5	few	TRBV12-3/TRBV12-4	TRBD2	TGTGCCAGCAGTGGACTAGCGTGGGAGACCCAGTACTTC	CASSGLAWETQYF
TRBJ1-1	many	TRBV20-1	NA	TGCAGTGCCCAACCCGGCAGTTCGAACACTGAAGCTTTCTTT	CSAQPGSSNTEAFF
TRBJ2-5	many	TRBV20-1	NA	TGCAGTGCTCCCGGGGGCCAAGAGACCCAGTACTTC	CSAPGGQETQYF
TRBJ2-2	many	TRBV5-1	NA	TGCGCCAGCAGCTTCCAAGGAACCGGGGAGCTGTTTTTT	CASSFQGTGELFF
TRBJ2-5	many	TRBV12-3/TRBV12-4	NA	TGTGCCAGCAGTTTAAGTGGGGGCCAAGAGACCCAGTACTTC	CASSLSGGQETQYF
TRBJ2-7	many	TRBV20-1	NA	TGCAGTGCTAGAAAGGCTCGGAACTCCTACGAGCAGTACTTC	CSARKARNSYEQYF
TRBJ2-1	many	TRBV20-1	NA	TGCAGTGCAAGGGACCCAAAGGGAACGACTGAGCAGTTCTTC	CSARDPKGTTEQFF